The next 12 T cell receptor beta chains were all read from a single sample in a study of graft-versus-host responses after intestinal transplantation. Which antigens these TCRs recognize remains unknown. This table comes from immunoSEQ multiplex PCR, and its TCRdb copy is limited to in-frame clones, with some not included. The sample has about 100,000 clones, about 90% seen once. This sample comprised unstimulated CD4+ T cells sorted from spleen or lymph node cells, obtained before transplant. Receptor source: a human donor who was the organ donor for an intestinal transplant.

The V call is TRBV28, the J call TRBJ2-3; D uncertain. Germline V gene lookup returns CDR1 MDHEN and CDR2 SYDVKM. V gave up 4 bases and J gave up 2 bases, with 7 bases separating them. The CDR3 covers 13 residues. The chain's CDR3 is CASSSPNTDTQYF. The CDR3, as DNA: TGTGCCAGCAGTTCCCCCAACACAGATACGCAGTATTTT.

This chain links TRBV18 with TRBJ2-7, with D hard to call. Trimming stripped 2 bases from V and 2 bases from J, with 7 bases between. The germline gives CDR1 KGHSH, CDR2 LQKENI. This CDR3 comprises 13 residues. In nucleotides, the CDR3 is TGTGCCAGCTCACCAGGCAAGACCTACGAGCAGTACTTC. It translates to CASSPGKTYEQYF.

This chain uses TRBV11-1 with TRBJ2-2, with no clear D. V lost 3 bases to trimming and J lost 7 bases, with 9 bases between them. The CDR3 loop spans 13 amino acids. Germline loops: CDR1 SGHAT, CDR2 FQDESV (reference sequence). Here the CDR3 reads CASSFLNGGELFF. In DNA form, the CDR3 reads TGTGCCAGCAGCTTTTTAAACGGCGGGGAGCTGTTTTTT.

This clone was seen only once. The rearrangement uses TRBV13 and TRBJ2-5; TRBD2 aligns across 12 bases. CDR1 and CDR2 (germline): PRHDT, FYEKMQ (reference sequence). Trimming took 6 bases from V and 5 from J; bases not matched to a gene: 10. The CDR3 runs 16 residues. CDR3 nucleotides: TGTGCCAGCAGTCCCCCGACTAGCGGGGGAGGGGAGACCCAGTACTTC. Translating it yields CASSPPTSGGGETQYF.

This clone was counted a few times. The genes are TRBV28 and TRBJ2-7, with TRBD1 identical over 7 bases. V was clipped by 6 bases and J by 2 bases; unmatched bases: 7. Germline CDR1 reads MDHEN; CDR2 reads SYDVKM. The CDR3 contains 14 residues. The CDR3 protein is CASRDGTATYEQYF. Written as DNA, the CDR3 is TGTGCCAGCAGGGACGGGACAGCTACCTACGAGCAGTACTTC. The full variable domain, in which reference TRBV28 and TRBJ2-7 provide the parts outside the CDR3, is DVKVTQSSRYLVKRTGEKVFLECVQDMDHENMFWYRQDPGLGLRLIYFSYDVKMKEKGDIPEGYSVSREKKERFSLILESASTNQTSMYLCASRDGTATYEQYFGPGTRLTVT.

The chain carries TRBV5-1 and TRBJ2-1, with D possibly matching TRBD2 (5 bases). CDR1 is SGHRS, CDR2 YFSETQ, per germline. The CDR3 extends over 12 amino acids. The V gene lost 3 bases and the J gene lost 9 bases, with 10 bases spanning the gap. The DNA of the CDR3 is TGCGCCAGCAGCTGGAGGAGCGGTGAGCAGTTCTTC. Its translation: CASSWRSGEQFF.

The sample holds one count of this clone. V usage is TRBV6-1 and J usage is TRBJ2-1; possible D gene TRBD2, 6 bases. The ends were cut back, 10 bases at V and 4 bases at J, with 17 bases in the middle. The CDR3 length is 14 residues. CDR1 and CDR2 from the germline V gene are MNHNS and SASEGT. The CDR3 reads CAISRDFRYNEQFF. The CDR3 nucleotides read TGTGCCATTTCCCGGGACTTTCGATACAATGAGCAGTTCTTC.

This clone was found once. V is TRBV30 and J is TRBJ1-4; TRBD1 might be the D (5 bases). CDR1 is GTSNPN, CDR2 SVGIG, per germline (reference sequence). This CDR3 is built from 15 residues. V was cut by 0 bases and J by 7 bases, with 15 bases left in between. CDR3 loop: CAWSVRQGSFEKLFF. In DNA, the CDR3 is TGTGCCTGGAGTGTACGCCAGGGATCCTTTGAAAAACTGTTTTTT.

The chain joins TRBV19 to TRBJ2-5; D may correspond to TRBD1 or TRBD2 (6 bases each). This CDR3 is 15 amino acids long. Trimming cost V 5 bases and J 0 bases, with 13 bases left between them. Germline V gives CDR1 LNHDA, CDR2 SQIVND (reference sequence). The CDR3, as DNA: TGTGCCAGTAGTCACGGGGGCGTGTACCAAGAGACCCAGTACTTC. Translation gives CASSHGGVYQETQYF.

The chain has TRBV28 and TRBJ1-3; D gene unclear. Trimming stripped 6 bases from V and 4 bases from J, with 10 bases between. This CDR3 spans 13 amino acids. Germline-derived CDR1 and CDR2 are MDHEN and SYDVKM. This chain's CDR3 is CASSSKGGNTIYF. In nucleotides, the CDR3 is TGTGCCAGCAGCTCCAAGGGCGGAAACACCATATATTTT. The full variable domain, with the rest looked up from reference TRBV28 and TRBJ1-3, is DVKVTQSSRYLVKRTGEKVFLECVQDMDHENMFWYRQDPGLGLRLIYFSYDVKMKEKGDIPEGYSVSREKKERFSLILESASTNQTSMYLCASSSKGGNTIYFGEGSWLTVV.

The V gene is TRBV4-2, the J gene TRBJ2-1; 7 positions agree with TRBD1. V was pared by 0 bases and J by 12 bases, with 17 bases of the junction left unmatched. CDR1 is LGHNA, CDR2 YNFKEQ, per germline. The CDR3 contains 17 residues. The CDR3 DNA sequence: TGTGCCAGCAGCCAAGATCGACAGGGCAGTGGAGGCCGTGGGCAGTTCTTC. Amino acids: CASSQDRQGSGGRGQFF.

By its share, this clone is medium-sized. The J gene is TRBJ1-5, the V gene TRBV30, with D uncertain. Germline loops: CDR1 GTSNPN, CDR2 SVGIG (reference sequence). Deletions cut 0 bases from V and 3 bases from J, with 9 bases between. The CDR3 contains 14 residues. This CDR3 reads CAWSVPRNNQPQHF. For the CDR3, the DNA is TGTGCCTGGAGTGTTCCTCGGAACAATCAGCCCCAGCATTTT. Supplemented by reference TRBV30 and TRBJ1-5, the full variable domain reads SQTIHQWPATLVQPVGSPLSLECTVEGTSNPNLYWYRQAAGRGLQLLFYSVGIGQISSEVPQNLSASRPQDRQFILSSKKLLLSDSGFYLCAWSVPRNNQPQHFGDGTRLSIL.